Listed below are T cell receptor beta chains from one sample, sequenced in a study of blood T cell repertoires in COVID-19. Clones were read by immunoSEQ multiplex PCR, and TCRdb kept only the in-frame ones, dropping some. The sample shows 85,000 to 130,000 clones, around 85% of them seen only once. The sample consisted of PBMCs or T cells enriched from blood (not recorded which). Receptor source: a woman between 50 and 59 years old who had recovered from COVID-19. Each CDR3 is given with its conserved first and last residue.

V gene: TRBV7-3; J gene: TRBJ2-2; CDR3 protein: CASSLYETGELFF
V gene: TRBV30; J gene: TRBJ2-7; CDR3 protein: CAWRGLGYEQYF
V gene: TRBV5-1; J gene: TRBJ2-1; CDR3 protein: CASSLDREYNEQFF
V gene: TRBV24-1; J gene: TRBJ2-3; CDR3 protein: CATSTTGTSPSDTQYF
V gene: TRBV5-4; J gene: TRBJ2-3; CDR3 protein: CASSLNRGGTDTQYF
V gene: TRBV7-3; J gene: TRBJ2-6; CDR3 protein: CASSLTGEAGANVLTF
V gene: TRBV3-1/TRBV3-2; J gene: TRBJ2-5; CDR3 protein: CASSQVPDRRETQYF
V gene: TRBV29-1; J gene: TRBJ2-5; CDR3 protein: CSVLAWGETQYF
V gene: TRBV4-1; J gene: TRBJ1-5; CDR3 protein: CASSQSRGSNQPQHF
V gene: TRBV28; J gene: TRBJ1-1; CDR3 protein: CASKPGQGKPFF
V gene: TRBV14; J gene: TRBJ2-5; CDR3 protein: CASSSFLLGEETQYF
V gene: TRBV5-1; J gene: TRBJ2-1; CDR3 protein: CASSQGQSSYNEQFF
V gene: TRBV4-1; J gene: TRBJ2-3; CDR3 protein: CASSQAGLVLRLVEDTQYF
V gene: TRBV6-1; J gene: TRBJ1-2; CDR3 protein: CASSENGQGGWDGYTF
V gene: TRBV2; J gene: TRBJ2-1; CDR3 protein: CASRLAGNNEQFF
V gene: TRBV28; J gene: TRBJ2-3; CDR3 protein: CASGPQWGRPDTQYF
V gene: TRBV30; J gene: TRBJ2-5; CDR3 protein: CAWAGQEETQYF
V gene: TRBV6-2/TRBV6-3; J gene: TRBJ2-7; CDR3 protein: CASSYPGTEQYF
V gene: TRBV6-2/TRBV6-3; J gene: TRBJ1-1; CDR3 protein: CASSTGGAMNTEAFF
V gene: TRBV15; J gene: TRBJ2-7; CDR3 protein: CATSEHYEQYF
V gene: TRBV7-3; J gene: TRBJ2-1; CDR3 protein: CASSLGLYNEQFF
V gene: TRBV5-4; J gene: TRBJ2-3; CDR3 protein: CASSLPGTGSTDTQYF
V gene: TRBV11-2; J gene: TRBJ2-7; CDR3 protein: CASSDRGGIYEQYF
V gene: TRBV3-1/TRBV3-2; J gene: TRBJ1-1; CDR3 protein: CASSQDGQGRSIAFF
V gene: TRBV5-1; J gene: TRBJ2-2; CDR3 protein: CASTSGELAGGRTGELFF
V gene: TRBV2; J gene: TRBJ1-6; CDR3 protein: CASSFSSKNNSPLHF